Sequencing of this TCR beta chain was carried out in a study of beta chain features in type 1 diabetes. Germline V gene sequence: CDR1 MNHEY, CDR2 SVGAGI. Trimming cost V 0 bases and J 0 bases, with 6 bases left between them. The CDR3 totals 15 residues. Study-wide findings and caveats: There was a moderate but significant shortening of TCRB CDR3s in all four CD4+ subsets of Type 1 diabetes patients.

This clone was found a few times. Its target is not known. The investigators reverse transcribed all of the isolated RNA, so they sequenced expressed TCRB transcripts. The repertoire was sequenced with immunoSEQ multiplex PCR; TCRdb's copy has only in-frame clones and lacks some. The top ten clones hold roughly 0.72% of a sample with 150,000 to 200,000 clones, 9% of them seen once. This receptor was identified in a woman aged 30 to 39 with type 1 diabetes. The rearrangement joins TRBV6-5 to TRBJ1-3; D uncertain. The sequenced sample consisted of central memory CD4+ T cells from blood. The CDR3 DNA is TGTGCCAGCAGTTACTCACCTATCTCTGGAAACACCATATATTTT. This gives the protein CASSYSPISGNTIYF.